This record covers a single TCR beta chain. Its antigen is currently unknown. The repertoire was sequenced with immunoSEQ multiplex PCR; TCRdb's copy has only in-frame clones and lacks some. The profile shows 140,000 to 150,000 clones, 82% of them singletons. The sample is drawn from a study of T cell responses to AZD1222 COVID-19 vaccine. Study outcomes and limitations: When two AZD1222 doses had been given, Spike-specific TCR breadth and depth rose.

The V and J ends lost 8 bases and 4 bases respectively, with 8 bases between them. The germline V gene encodes CDR1 MNHEY and CDR2 SVGAGI. This CDR3 has 11 amino acids. Sequenced here: peripheral blood, sampled on day 0 of MenACWY control vaccination. This receptor was obtained from an adult in good health. The J gene is TRBJ1-2, the V gene TRBV6-5; D is undetermined. For the CDR3, the DNA is TGTGCCAGCGGTTTGGGCTATGGCTACACCTTC. Amino acid sequence: CASGLGYGYTF.